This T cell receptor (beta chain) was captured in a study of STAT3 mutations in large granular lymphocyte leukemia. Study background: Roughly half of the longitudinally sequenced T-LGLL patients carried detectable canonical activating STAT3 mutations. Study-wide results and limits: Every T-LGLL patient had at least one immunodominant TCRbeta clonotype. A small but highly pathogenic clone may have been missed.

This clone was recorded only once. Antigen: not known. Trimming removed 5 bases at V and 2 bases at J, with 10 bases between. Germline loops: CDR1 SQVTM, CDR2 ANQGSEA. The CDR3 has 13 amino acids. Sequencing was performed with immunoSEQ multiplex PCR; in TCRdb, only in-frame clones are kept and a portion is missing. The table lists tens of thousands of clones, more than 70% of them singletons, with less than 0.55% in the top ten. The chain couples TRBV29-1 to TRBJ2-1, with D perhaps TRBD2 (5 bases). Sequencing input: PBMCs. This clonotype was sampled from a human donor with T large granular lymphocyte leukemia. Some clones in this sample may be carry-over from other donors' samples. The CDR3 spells CSVTEGAYNEQFF. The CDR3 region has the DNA TGCAGCGTTACCGAGGGTGCCTACAATGAGCAGTTCTTC.